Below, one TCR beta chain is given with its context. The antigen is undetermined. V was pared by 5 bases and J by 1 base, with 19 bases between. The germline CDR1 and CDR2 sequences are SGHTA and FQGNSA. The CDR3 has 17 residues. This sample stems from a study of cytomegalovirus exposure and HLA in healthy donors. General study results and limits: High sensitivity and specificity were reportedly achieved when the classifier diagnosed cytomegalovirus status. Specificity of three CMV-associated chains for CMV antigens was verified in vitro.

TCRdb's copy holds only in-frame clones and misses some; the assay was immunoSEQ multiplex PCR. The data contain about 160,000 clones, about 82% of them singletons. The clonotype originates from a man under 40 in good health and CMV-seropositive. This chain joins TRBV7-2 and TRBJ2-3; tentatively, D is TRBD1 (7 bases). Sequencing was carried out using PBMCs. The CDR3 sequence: CASSRPRDREGTDTQYF. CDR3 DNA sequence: TGTGCCAGCAGCCGTCCTAGAGACAGGGAGGGCACAGATACGCAGTATTTT.